This T cell receptor (beta chain) was obtained from a study of blood T cell repertoires in COVID-19. Background on the study: Researchers got acute and convalescent COVID-19 samples from the United States, Italy and Spain.

Profiled with immunoSEQ multiplex PCR; TCRdb holds only in-frame clones, not every one. Altogether over 200,000 clones are present, around 92% being singletons, with the ten largest covering around 2.6%. Seattle patients were enrolled during active infection and followed longitudinally. Sequenced material: peripheral blood. This receptor was obtained from a person under 35 with COVID-19, enrolled during active disease.

Written as DNA, the CDR3 is TGTGCCAGCAGCTTCCCAGGGGTTGTTGGCTACACCTTC. This sequence encodes CASSFPGVVGYTF. This rearrangement joins TRBV7-2 to TRBJ1-2; perhaps TRBD1 as D (6 bases). This CDR3 has 13 amino acids. CDR1 and CDR2 (germline): SGHTA, FQGNSA. V was clipped by 3 bases and J by 7 bases, with 12 bases between them. Together with reference TRBV7-2 and TRBJ1-2, the CDR3 gives the full variable domain: GAGVSQSPSNKVTEKGKDVELRCDPISGHTALYWYRQSLGQGLEFLIYFQGNSAPDKSGLPSDRFSAERTGGSVSTLTIQRTQQEDSAVYLCASSFPGVVGYTFGSGTRLTVV.